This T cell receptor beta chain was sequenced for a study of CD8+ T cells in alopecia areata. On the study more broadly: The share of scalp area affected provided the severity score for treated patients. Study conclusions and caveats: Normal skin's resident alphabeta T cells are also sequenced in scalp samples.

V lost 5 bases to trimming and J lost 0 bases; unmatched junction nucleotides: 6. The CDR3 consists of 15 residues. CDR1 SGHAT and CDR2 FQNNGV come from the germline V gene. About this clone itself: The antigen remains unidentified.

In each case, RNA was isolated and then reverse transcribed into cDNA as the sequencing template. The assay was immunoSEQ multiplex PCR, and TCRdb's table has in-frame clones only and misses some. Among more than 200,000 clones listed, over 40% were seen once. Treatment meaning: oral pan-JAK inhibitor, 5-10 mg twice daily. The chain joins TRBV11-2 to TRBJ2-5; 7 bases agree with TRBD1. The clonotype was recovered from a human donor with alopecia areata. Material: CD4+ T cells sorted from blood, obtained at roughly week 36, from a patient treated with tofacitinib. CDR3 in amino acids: CASSPRQGNQETQYF. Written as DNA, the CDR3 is TGTGCCAGCAGCCCTCGACAGGGTAACCAAGAGACCCAGTACTTC.